The entry that follows covers one TCR beta chain sequence. The sample comes from a study of T-cell reconstitution after alpha-beta-depleted transplantation in children. For TCRbeta, the library was prepared with unique molecular identifiers. TCRdb reprocessed the PCR reads via MiXCR and lists one record per CDR3 protein. The table records hundreds of thousands of distinct CDR3 sequences, 9.5% to 15% of them present only once. The sample consisted of PBMCs from the stem cell graft donor, taken from the stem cell graft. The TCR originated in a human donor who donated a stem cell graft to a child with combined immunodeficiency.

The CDR3 loop reads CASSPVASGRTDTQYF. CDR3 DNA: TGTGCCAGCAGCCCCGTTGCTAGCGGGAGGACAGATACGCAGTATTTT. The rearrangement links TRBV7-7 to TRBJ2-3; 11 bases are a match to TRBD2. The CDR3 is made up of 16 amino acids. J gave up 3 bases and V 5 bases, and 7 bases lay outside the gene matches. Germline V gene data show CDR1 as SSHAT and CDR2 as FNYEAQ (reference sequence).